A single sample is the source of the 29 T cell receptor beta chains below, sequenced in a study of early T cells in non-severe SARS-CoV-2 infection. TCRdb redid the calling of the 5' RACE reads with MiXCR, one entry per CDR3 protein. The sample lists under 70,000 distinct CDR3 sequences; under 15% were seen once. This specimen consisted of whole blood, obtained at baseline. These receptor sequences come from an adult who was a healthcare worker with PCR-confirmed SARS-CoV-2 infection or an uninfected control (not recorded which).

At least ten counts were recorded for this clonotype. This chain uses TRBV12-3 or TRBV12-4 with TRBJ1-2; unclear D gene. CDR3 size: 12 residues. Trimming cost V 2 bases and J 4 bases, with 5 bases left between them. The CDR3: CASSLQRYGYTF. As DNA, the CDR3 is TGTGCCAGCAGTTTACAGCGCTATGGCTACACCTTC.

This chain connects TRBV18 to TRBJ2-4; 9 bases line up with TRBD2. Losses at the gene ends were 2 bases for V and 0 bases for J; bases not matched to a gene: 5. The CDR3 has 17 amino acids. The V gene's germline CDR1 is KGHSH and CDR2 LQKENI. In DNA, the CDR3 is TGTGCCAGCTCACCAAAGACTAGCGGCATAGCCAAAAACATTCAGTACTTC. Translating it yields CASSPKTSGIAKNIQYF.

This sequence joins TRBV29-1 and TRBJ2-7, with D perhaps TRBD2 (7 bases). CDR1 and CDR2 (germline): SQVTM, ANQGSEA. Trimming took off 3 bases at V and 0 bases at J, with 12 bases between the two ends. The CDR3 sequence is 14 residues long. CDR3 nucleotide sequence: TGCAGCGTTGATAAGGGGGGGAGCTCCTACGAGCAGTACTTC. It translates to CSVDKGGSSYEQYF.

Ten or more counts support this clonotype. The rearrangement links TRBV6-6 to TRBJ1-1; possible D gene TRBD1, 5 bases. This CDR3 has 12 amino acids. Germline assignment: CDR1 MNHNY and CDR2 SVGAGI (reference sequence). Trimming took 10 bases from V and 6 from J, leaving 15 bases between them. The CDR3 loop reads CATKTVRAEAFF. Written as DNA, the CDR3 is TGTGCCACCAAGACAGTTAGAGCTGAAGCTTTCTTT.

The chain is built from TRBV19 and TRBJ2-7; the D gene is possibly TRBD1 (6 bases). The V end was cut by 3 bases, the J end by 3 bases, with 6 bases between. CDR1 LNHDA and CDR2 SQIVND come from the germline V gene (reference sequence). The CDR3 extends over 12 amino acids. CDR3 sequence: CASSMGHYEQYF. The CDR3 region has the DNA TGTGCCAGTAGTATGGGACACTACGAGCAGTACTTC.

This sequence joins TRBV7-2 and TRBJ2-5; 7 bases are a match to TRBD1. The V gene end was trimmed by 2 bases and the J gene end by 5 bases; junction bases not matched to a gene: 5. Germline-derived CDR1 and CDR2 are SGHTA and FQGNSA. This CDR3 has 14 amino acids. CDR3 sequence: CASSLRTGGETQYF. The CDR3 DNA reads TGTGCCAGCAGCTTAAGGACAGGAGGCGAGACCCAGTACTTC.

CDR3 region: CSAGRGHEQYF. DNA of the CDR3: TGCAGTGCTGGCAGGGGGCACGAGCAGTACTTC. V is TRBV20-1 and J is TRBJ2-7, with 8 bases matching TRBD1. CDR1 and CDR2 (germline): DFQATT, SNEGSKA (reference sequence). The V gene end was trimmed by 5 bases and the J gene end by 5 bases; junction bases not matched to a gene: 2. The CDR3 has 11 residues.

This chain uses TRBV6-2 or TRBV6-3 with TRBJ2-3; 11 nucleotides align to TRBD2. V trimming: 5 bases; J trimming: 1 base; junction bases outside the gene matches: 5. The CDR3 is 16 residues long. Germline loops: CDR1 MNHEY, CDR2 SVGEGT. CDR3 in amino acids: CASSRASGRRTDTQYF. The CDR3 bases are TGTGCCAGCAGTCGAGCTAGCGGGAGGCGCACAGATACGCAGTATTTT.

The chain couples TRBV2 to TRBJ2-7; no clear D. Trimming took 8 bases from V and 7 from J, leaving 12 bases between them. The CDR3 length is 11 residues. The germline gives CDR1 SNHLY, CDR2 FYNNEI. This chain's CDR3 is CASALSTEQYF. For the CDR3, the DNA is TGTGCCAGCGCTCTTTCGACGGAGCAGTACTTC. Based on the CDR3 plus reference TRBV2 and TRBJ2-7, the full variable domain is EPEVTQTPSHQVTQMGQEVILRCVPISNHLYFYWYRQILGQKVEFLVSFYNNEISEKSEIFDDQFSVERPDGSNFTLKIRSTKLEDSAMYFCASALSTEQYFGPGTRLTVT.

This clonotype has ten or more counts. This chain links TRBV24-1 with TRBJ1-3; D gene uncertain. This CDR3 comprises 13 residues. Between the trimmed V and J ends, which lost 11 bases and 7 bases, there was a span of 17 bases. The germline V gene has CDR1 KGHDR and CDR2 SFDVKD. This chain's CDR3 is CANRLNSANTIYF. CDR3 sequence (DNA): TGTGCCAACCGCCTGAACAGCGCGAACACCATATATTTT.

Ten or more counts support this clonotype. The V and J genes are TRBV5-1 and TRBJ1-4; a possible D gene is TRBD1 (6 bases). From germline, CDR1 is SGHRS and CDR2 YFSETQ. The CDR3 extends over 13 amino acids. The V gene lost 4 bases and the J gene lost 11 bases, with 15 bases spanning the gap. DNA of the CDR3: TGCGCCAGCAGCGCTGGACAGACGGAGAAACTGTTTTTT. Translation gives CASSAGQTEKLFF. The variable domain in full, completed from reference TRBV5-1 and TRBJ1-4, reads KAGVTQTPRYLIKTRGQQVTLSCSPISGHRSVSWYQQTPGQGLQFLFEYFSETQRNKGNFPGRFSGRQFSNSRSEMNVSTLELGDSALYLCASSAGQTEKLFFGSGTQLSVL.

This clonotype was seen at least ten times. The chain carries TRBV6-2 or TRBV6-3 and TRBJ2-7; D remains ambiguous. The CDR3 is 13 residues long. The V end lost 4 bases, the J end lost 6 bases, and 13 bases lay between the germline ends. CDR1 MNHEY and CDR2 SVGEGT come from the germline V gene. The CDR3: CASSSFPYGEQYF. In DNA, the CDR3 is TGTGCCAGCAGTTCCTTCCCTTACGGCGAGCAGTACTTC.

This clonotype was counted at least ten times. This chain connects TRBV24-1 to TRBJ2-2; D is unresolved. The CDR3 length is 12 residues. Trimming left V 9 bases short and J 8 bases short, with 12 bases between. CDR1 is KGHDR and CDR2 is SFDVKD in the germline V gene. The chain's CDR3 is CATGSRVGELFF. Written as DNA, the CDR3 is TGTGCCACCGGAAGTCGAGTGGGGGAGCTGTTTTTT.

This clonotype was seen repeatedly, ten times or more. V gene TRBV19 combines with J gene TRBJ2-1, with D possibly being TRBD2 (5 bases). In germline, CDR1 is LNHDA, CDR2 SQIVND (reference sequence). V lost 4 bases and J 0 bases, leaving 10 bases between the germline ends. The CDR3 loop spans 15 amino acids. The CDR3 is CASSTLTSSYNEQFF. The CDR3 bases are TGTGCCAGTAGTACTCTTACTAGCTCCTACAATGAGCAGTTCTTC.

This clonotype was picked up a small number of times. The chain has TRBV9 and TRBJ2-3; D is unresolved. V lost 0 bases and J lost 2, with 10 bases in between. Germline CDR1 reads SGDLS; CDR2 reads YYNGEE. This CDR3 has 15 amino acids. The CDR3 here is CASSVALGFTDTQYF. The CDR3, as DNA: TGTGCCAGCAGCGTAGCCTTGGGCTTCACAGATACGCAGTATTTT.

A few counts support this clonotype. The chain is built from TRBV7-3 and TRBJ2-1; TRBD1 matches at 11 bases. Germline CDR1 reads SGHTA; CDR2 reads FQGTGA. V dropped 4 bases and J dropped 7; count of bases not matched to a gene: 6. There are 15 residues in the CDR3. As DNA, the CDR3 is TGTGCCAGCAGCTCCGGACAGGGGGCGGCGAATGAGCAGTTCTTC. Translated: CASSSGQGAANEQFF.

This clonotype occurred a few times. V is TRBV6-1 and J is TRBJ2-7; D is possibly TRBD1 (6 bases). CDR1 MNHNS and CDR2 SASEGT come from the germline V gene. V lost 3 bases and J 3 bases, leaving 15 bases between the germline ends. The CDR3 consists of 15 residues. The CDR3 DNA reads TGTGCCAGCAGTGATAAAAGGGGGAATGTCTACGAGCAGTACTTC. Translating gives CASSDKRGNVYEQYF.

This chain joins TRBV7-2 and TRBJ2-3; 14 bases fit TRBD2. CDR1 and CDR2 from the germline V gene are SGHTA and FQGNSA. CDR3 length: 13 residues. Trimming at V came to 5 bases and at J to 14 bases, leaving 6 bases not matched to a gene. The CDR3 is CASSARTSGRRYF. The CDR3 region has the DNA TGTGCCAGCAGCGCGAGGACTAGCGGGAGGAGGTATTTT.

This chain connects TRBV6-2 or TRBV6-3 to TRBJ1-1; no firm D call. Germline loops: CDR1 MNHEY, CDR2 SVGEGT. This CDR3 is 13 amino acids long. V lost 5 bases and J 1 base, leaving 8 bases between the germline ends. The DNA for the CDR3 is TGTGCCAGCAGTCTTACAAGGAACACTGAAGCTTTCTTT. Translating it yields CASSLTRNTEAFF.

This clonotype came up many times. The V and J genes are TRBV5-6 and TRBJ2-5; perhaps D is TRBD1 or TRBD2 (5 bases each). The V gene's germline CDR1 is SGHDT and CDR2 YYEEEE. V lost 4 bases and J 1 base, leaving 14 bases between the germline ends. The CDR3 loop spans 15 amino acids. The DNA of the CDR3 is TGTGCCAGCAGCCCCCCCGGGACCAGCCAAGAGACCCAGTACTTC. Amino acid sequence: CASSPPGTSQETQYF.

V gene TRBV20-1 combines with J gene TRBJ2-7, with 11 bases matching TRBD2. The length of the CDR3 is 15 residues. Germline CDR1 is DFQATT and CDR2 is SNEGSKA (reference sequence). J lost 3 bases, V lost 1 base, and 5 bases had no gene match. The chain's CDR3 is CSARGTTSGGYEQYF. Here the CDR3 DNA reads TGCAGTGCTAGAGGGACTACTAGCGGGGGCTACGAGCAGTACTTC.

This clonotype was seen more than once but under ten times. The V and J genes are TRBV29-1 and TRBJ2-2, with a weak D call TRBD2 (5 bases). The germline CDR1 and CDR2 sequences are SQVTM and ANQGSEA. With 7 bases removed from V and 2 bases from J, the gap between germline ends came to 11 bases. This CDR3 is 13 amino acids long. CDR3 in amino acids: CSATGLNTGELFF. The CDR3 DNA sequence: TGCAGCGCGACCGGACTCAACACCGGGGAGCTGTTTTTT.

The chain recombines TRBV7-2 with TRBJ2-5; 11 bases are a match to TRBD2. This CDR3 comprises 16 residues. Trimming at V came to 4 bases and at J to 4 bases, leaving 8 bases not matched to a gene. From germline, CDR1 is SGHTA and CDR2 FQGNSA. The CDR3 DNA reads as TGTGCCAGCAGCTCTACTAGCGGGAGAAGGCTAGAGACCCAGTACTTC. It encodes CASSSTSGRRLETQYF. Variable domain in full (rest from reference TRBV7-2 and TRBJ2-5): GAGVSQSPSNKVTEKGKDVELRCDPISGHTALYWYRQSLGQGLEFLIYFQGNSAPDKSGLPSDRFSAERTGGSVSTLTIQRTQQEDSAVYLCASSSTSGRRLETQYFGPGTRLLVL.

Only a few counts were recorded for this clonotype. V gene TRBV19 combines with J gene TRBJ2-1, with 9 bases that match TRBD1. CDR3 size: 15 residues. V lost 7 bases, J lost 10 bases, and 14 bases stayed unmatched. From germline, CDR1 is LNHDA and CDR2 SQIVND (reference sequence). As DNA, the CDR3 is TGTGCCAGTAACCTACCGGGACAGGGATATTACGAGCAGTTCTTC. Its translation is CASNLPGQGYYEQFF.

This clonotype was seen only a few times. The CDR3 DNA sequence: TGTGCCAGCAGCCCGGAGACAGGGACAGGTTCACCCCTCCACTTT. It is translated as CASSPETGTGSPLHF. The V call is TRBV7-9, the J call TRBJ1-6, with 8 bases that match TRBD1. Germline CDR1 reads SEHNR; CDR2 reads FQNEAQ (reference sequence). V shed 5 bases and J 9 bases; nucleotides not matched to a gene: 9. There are 15 residues in the CDR3.

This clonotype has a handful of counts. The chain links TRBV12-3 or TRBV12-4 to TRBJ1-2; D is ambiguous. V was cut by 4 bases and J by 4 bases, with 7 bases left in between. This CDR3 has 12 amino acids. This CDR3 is CASSSRLYGYTF. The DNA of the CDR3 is TGTGCCAGCAGTTCGAGACTCTATGGCTACACCTTC.

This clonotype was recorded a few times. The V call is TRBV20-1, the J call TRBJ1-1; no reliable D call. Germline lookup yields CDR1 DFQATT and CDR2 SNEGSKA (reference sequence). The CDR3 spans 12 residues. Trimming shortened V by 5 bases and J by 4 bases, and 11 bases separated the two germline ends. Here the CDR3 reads CSAPREGTEAFF. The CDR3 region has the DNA TGCAGTGCTCCCCGGGAAGGCACTGAAGCTTTCTTT.

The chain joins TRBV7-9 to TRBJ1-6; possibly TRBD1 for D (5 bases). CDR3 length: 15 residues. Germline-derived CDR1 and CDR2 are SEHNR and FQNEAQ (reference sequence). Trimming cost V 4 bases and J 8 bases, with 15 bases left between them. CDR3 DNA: TGTGCCAGCAGCTCAGCCGGGACCGAGGATTCACCCCTCCACTTT. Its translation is CASSSAGTEDSPLHF.

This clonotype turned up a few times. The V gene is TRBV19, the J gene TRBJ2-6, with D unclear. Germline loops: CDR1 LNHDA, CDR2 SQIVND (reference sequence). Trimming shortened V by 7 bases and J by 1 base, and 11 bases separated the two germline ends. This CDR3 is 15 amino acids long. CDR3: CASTLSGSGANVLTF. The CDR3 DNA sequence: TGTGCCAGTACCCTCTCGGGTTCTGGGGCCAACGTCCTGACTTTC.